This TCR beta chain originates from a study of regulatory T cells in long-lasting Graves disease. This CDR3 has 13 residues. Whole-study findings and limits: Investigators studied peripheral blood only, not thyroid tissue. TRBV28 was favored in persistent disease, as were TRBJ1-2 and TRBJ2-5.

The time point is: persistent/refractory GD, antithyroid drugs over 5 years with positive TRAb. Researchers made the TCR library from RNA that was extracted from PBMCs. From each patient, around 8.7 milliliters of peripheral blood was drawn and collected into an EDTA anticoagulant tube. This clonotype was seen ten or more times. Its antigen is undetermined. At one end the junction does not follow the germline gene, possibly because of a read error. For TCR beta, libraries came from iRepertoire HTBI primers and Arm-PCR of CDR3 regions. In the authors' workflow: Identified segments across samples numbered roughly 60 TRBV and roughly 15 TRBJ. TCRdb called the multiplex PCR reads again in MiXCR, with one record for every CDR3 protein. V and J calls and clone size were set by TCRdb, not the authors. The sample lists roughly 500,000 distinct CDR3 sequences, 22% occurring once.

V gene TRBV12-3 or TRBV12-4 combines with J gene TRBJ2-7, with 7 bases aligning to TRBD1. The starting material was peripheral blood mononuclear cells (PBMCs), obtained when the disease was refractory, from a patient treated with antithyroid drugs. The clonotype comes from a female donor with Graves disease. DNA for the CDR3: TGTGCCAGCAGATTGACAGGGAACTACGAGCAGCACTTC. This gives the protein CASRLTGNYEQHF.